Following are 5 T cell receptor beta chains from one sample sequenced in a study of Ad26.COV2.S vaccination and SARS-CoV-2 variants. Described treatment: 19 received Ad26.COV2.S at low or high dose, single or two shots; about 5 received placebo; per-sample allocation not given. Each sample was drawn 63 days after the first injection (of vaccine or placebo). The table came from immunoSEQ multiplex PCR; TCRdb's copy has only in-frame clones and leaves some out. The table includes 350,000 to 450,000 clones, 89% detected once. The source was peripheral blood, collected in a trial of Ad26.COV2.S vaccine versus placebo. These receptors were obtained from a person between 18 and 60 years old who received the Ad26.COV2.S COVID-19 vaccine or a placebo.

This chain connects TRBV28 to TRBJ1-1, with 7 bases identical to TRBD1. The CDR3 totals 15 residues. Germline V gene lookup returns CDR1 MDHEN and CDR2 SYDVKM. With 4 bases clipped from V and 0 bases from J, the junction kept 5 bases outside the gene matches. DNA of the CDR3: TGTGCCAGCAGTTACCAACAGGGGCTGAACACTGAAGCTTTCTTT. Translated, it gives CASSYQQGLNTEAFF.

This chain links TRBV28 with TRBJ2-7, with 7 nucleotides matching TRBD2. The junction had 5 bases not matched to a gene; V was cut back by 3 bases and J by 3 bases. The CDR3 consists of 14 residues. Germline CDR1 and CDR2: MDHEN and SYDVKM. The CDR3 DNA reads TGTGCCAGCAGTTTGGATGGGGGGGACTACGAGCAGTACTTC. Its translation: CASSLDGGDYEQYF.

This clone was observed a single time. The CDR3 DNA reads TGTGCCAGCAGTGAAGCGTGGAGTGCCCTGGGTGAGCAGTTCTTC. Protein: CASSEAWSALGEQFF. The V call is TRBV6-1, the J call TRBJ2-1; D unresolved. The germline gives CDR1 MNHNS, CDR2 SASEGT. The CDR3 has 15 residues. Trimming shortened V by 0 bases and J by 9 bases, and 15 bases separated the two germline ends.

The chain combines TRBV10-1 with TRBJ2-7; TRBD1 agrees at 9 bases. Per germline, CDR1 WNHNN and CDR2 SYGVQD (reference sequence). There are 18 residues in the CDR3. After removal of 8 bases from V and 1 base from J, the junction contained 18 bases not matched to a gene. CDR3 nucleotides: TGCGCCAGCCATGAAAGTCCGGGACAGGGAAGAGAGTCCTACGAGCAGTACTTC. Translating gives CASHESPGQGRESYEQYF.

The genes are TRBV10-3 and TRBJ1-1; TRBD1 might be the D (6 bases). Between the trimmed V and J ends, which lost 0 bases and 11 bases, there was a span of 10 bases. Germline assignment: CDR1 ENHRY and CDR2 SYGVKD. The CDR3 contains 12 residues. CDR3 residues: CAISESWGAAFF. CDR3 bases: TGTGCCATCAGTGAGTCGTGGGGGGCGGCTTTCTTT.